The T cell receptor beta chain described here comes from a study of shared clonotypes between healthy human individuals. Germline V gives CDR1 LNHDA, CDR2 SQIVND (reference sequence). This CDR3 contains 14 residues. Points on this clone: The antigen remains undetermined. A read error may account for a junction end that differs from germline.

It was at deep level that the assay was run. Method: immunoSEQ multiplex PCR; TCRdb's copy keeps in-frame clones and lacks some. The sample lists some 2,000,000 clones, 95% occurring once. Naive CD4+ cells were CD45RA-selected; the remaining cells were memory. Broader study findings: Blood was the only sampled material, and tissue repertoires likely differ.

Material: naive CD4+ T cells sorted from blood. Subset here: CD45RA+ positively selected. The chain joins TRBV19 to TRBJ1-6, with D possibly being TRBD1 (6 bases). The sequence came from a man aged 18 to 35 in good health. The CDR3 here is CASSAGQPLSALHF. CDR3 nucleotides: TGTGCCAGTAGTGCCGGACAGCCTCTTTCAGCCCTCCACTTT.